This T cell receptor (beta chain) was obtained from a study of identical twins. Via MiXCR, TCRdb re-called the 5' RACE reads, giving one row per CDR3 protein. The table lists hundreds of thousands of distinct CDR3 sequences, around a sixth of them singletons. V was cut by 5 bases and J by 6 bases, with 17 bases left in between. This CDR3 comprises 15 residues. Germline V gives CDR1 SGHTA, CDR2 FQGNSA. This clonotype appeared many times. This sample also appeared in a second study, on T cells expressing NK-cell markers.

The V call is TRBV7-2, the J call TRBJ1-5, with D possibly being TRBD1 (5 bases). Sequencing used PBMCs. This TCR was sampled from a woman aged 18 to 35 in good health. For the CDR3, the DNA is TGTGCCAGCAGCGGGGGATGGGGGATGAGTCAGCCCCAGCATTTT. Its translation: CASSGGWGMSQPQHF.